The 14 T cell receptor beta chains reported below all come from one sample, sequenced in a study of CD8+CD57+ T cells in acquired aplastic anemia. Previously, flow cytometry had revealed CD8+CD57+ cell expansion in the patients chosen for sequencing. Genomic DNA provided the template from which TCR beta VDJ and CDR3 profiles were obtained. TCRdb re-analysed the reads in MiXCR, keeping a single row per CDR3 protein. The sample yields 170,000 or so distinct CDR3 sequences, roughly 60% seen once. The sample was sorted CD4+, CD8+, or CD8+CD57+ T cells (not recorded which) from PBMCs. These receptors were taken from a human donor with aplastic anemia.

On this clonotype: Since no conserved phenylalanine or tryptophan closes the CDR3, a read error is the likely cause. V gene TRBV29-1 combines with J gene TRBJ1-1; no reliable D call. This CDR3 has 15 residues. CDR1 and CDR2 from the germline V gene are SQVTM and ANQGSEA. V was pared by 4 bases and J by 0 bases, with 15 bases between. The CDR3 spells CSVGLGKTLNTEAFS. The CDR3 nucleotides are TGCAGCGTTGGATTGGGAAAAACTTTGAACACTGAAGCTTTCTCT.

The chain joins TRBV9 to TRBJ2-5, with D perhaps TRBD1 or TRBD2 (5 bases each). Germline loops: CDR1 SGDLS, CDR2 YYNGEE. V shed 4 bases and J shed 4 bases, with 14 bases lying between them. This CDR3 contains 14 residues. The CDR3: CASSPQDGGETQYF. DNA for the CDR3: TGTGCCAGCAGCCCACAGGACGGAGGAGAGACCCAGTACTTC. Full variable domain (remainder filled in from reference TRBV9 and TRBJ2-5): DSGVTQTPKHLITATGQRVTLRCSPRSGDLSVYWYQQSLDQGLQFLIQYYNGEERAKGNILERFSAQQFPDLHSELNLSSLELGDSALYFCASSPQDGGETQYFGPGTRLLVL.

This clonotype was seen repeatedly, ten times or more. The CDR3 sequence is CASSMTSGPYEQYF. In DNA form, the CDR3 reads TGTGCCAGTAGTATGACTAGCGGACCCTACGAGCAGTACTTC. The chain has TRBV19 and TRBJ2-7; 9 bases agree with TRBD2. The CDR3 length is 14 residues. J gave up 2 bases and V 3 bases, and 2 bases lay outside the gene matches. The V gene's germline CDR1 is LNHDA and CDR2 SQIVND (reference sequence). The full variable domain, rest sourced from reference TRBV19 and TRBJ2-7, is DGGITQSPKYLFRKEGQNVTLSCEQNLNHDAMYWYRQDPGQGLRLIYYSQIVNDFQKGDIAEGYSVSREKKESFPLTVTSAQKNPTAFYLCASSMTSGPYEQYFGPGTRLTVT.

The CDR3 reads CASSLPEAFF. The CDR3 bases are TGTGCCAGCAGCTTACCTGAAGCTTTCTTT. J is TRBJ1-1 and V is TRBV7-9, with D unresolved. The CDR3 spans 10 residues. Deletions cut 2 bases from V and 6 bases from J, with 1 base between. Germline loops: CDR1 SEHNR, CDR2 FQNEAQ (reference sequence).

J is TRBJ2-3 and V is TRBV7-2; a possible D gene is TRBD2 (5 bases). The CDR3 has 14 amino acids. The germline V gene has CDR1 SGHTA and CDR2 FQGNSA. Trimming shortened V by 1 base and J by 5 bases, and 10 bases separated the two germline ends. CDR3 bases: TGTGCCAGCAGCTTAGGCCCAACTAGAGATACGCAGTATTTT. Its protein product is CASSLGPTRDTQYF.

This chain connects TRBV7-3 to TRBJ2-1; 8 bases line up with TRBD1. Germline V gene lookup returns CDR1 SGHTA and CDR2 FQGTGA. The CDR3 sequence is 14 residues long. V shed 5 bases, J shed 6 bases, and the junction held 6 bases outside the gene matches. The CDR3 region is CASSQGQGSNEQFF. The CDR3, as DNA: TGTGCCAGCAGCCAAGGACAGGGTAGCAATGAGCAGTTCTTC.

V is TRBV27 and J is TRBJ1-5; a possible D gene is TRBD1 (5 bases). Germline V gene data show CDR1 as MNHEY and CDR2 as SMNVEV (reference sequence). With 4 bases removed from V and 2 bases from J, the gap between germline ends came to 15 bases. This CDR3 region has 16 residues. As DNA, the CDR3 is TGTGCCAGCAGTTCCTCCTTCGCACAGGGCAATCAGCCCCAGCATTTT. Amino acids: CASSSSFAQGNQPQHF.

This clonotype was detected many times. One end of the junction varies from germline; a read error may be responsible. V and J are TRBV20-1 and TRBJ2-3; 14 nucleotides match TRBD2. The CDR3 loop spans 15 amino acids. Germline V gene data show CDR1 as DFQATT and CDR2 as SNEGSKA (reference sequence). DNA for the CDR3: TGCAGCGCTAGGGGACTAGCGGGAGCCACAGATACGCAGTATTTT. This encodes CSARGLAGATDTQYF.

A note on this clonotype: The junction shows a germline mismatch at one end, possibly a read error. CDR3 DNA: TGTGCCAGCAGTTTAGTCAGCAGCACTGAAGCTCTCTTT. Protein sequence: CASSLVSSTEALF. This chain joins TRBV27 and TRBJ1-1; D is ambiguous. The CDR3 is 13 amino acids. Germline CDR1 MNHEY, CDR2 SMNVEV (reference sequence).

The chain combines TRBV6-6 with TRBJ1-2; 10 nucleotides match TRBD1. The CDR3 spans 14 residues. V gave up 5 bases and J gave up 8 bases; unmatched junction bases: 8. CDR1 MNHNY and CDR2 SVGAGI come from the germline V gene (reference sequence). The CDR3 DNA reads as TGTGCCAGCAGTCCTCCCGGGACAGGGGTCGGCTACACCTTC. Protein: CASSPPGTGVGYTF.

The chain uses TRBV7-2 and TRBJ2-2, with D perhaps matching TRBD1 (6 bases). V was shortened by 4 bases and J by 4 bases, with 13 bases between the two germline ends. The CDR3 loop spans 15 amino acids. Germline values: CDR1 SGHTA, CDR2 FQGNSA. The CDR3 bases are TGTGCCAGCAGCTCACAGGGATTAGGCACCGGGGAGCTGTTTTTT. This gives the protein CASSSQGLGTGELFF.

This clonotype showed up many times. The CDR3 nucleotides read TGTGCCAGCAGCTTAGGAGGGGGGGCCGGGGAGCTGTTTTTT. It specifies CASSLGGGAGELFF. This chain joins TRBV7-6 and TRBJ2-2, with D possibly TRBD2 on 7 matching bases. The CDR3 spans 14 residues. V lost 1 base to trimming and J lost 6 bases, with 9 bases between them. Germline values: CDR1 SGHVS, CDR2 FNYEAQ. The variable domain in full, with the rest retrieved from reference TRBV7-6 and TRBJ2-2, is GAGVSQSPRYKVTKRGQDVALRCDPISGHVSLYWYRQALGQGPEFLTYFNYEAQQDKSGLPNDRFSAERPEGSISTLTIQRTEQRDSAMYRCASSLGGGAGELFFGEGSRLTVL.

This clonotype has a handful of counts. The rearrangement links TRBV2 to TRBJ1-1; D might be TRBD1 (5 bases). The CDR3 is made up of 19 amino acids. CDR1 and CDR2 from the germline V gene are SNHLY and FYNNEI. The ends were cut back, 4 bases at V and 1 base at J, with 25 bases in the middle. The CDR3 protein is CASSVRDYEQGRWNTEAFF. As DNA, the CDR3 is TGTGCCAGCAGTGTGAGGGACTACGAGCAGGGCAGGTGGAACACTGAAGCTTTCTTT.

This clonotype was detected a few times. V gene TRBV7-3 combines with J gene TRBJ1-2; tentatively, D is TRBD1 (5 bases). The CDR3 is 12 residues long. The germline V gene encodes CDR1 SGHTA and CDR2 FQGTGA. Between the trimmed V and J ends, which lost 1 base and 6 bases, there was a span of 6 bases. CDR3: CASSLRGDGYTF. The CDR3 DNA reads TGTGCCAGCAGCTTAAGGGGGGATGGCTACACCTTC.